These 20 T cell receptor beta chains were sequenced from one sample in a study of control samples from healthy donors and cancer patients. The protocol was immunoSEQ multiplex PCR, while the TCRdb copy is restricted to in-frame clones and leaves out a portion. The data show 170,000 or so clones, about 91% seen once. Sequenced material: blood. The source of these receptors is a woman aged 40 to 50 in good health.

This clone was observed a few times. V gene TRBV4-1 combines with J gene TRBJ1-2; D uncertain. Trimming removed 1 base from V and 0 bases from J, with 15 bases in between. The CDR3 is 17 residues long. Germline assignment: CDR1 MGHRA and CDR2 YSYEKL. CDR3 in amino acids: CASSQVFSREANYGYTF. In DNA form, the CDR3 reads TGCGCCAGCAGCCAAGTGTTCTCTAGGGAAGCTAACTATGGCTACACCTTC.

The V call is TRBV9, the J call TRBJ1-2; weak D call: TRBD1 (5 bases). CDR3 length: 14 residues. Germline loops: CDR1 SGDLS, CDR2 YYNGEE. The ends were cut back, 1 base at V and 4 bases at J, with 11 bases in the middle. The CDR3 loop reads CASSVNGQSYGYTF. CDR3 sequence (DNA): TGTGCCAGCAGCGTAAATGGACAATCCTATGGCTACACCTTC.

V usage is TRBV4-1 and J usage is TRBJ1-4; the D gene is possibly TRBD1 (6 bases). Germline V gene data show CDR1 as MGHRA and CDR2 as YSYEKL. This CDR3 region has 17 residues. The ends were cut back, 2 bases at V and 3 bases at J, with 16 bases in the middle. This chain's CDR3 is CASSQQPPGASNEKLFF. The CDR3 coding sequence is TGCGCCAGCAGCCAACAACCTCCGGGGGCCTCTAATGAAAAACTGTTTTTT.

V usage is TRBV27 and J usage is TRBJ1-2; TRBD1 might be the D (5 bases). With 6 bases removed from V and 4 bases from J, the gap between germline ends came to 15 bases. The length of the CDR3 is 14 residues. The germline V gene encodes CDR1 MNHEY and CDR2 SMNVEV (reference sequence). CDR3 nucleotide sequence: TGTGCCAGCAGCGACGACAGTGGGGGCTATGGCTACACCTTC. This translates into CASSDDSGGYGYTF.

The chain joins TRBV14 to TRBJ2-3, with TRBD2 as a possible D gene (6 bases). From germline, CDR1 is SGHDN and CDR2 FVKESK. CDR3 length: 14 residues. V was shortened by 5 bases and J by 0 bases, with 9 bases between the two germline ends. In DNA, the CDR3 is TGTGCCAGCAGCTCAGGGAGGAGCACAGATACGCAGTATTTT. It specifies CASSSGRSTDTQYF. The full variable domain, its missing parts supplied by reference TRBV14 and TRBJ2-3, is EAGVTQFPSHSVIEKGQTVTLRCDPISGHDNLYWYRRVMGKEIKFLLHFVKESKQDESGMPNNRFLAERTGGTYSTLKVQPAELEDSGVYFCASSSGRSTDTQYFGPGTRLTVL.

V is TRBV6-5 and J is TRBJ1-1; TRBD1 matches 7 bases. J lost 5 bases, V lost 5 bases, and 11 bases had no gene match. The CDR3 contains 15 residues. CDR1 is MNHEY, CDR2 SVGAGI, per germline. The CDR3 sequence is CASSPRQGVGTEAFF. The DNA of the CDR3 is TGTGCCAGCAGTCCTCGGCAGGGGGTAGGGACTGAAGCTTTCTTT.

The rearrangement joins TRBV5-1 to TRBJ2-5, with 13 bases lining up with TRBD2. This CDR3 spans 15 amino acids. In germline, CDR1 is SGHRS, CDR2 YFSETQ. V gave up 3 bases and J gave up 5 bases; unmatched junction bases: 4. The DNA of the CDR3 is TGCGCCAGCAGCTACCTGGGACTAGCGGGGGAGACCCAGTACTTC. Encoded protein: CASSYLGLAGETQYF.

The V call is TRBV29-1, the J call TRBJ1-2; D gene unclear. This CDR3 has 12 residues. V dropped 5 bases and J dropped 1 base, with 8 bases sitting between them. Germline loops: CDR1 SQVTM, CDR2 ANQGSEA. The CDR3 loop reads CSVRHSNYGYTF. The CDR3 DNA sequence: TGCAGCGTTCGACACAGTAACTATGGCTACACCTTC.

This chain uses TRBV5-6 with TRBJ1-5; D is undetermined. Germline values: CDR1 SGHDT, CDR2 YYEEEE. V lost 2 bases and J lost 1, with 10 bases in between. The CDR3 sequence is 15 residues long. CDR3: CASSFGSVSNQPQHF. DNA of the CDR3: TGTGCCAGCAGCTTCGGGAGCGTGAGCAATCAGCCCCAGCATTTT.

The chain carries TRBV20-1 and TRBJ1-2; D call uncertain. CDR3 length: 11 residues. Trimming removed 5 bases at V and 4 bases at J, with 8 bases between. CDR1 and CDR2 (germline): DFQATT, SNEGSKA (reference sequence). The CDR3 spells CSARLPYGYTF. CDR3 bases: TGCAGTGCTCGACTCCCCTATGGCTACACCTTC.

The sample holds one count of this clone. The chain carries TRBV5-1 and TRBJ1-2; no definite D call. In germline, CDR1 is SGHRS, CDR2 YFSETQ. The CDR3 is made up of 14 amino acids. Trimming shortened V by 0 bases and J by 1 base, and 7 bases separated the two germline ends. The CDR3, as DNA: TGCGCCAGCAGCTTGGGTCAGGATAACTATGGCTACACCTTC. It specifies CASSLGQDNYGYTF.

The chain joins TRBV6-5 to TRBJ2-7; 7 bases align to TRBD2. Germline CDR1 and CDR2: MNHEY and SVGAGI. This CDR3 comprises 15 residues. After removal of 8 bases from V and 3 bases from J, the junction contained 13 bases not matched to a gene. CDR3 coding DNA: TGTGCCAGCTCCCTCTACGGAGCGGGGAACTACGAGCAGTACTTC. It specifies CASSLYGAGNYEQYF.

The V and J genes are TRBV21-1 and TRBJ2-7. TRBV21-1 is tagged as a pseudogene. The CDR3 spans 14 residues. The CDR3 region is CASSKGFGAYEQYF. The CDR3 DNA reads TGTGCCAGCAGCAAAGGTTTCGGCGCCTACGAGCAGTACTTC.

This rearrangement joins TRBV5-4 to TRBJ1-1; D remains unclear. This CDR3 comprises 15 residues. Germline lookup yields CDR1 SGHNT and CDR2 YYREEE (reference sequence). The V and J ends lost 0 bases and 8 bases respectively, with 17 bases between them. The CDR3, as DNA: TGTGCCAGCAGCTTGGCCGGGCGGCAGCCCATCGAAGCTTTCTTT. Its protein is CASSLAGRQPIEAFF.

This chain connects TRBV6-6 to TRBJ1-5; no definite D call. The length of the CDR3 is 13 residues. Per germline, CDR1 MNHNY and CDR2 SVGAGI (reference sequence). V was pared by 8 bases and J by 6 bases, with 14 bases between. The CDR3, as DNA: TGTGCCAGCGTAACGGACCTAGTTCAGCCCCAGCATTTT. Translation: CASVTDLVQPQHF.

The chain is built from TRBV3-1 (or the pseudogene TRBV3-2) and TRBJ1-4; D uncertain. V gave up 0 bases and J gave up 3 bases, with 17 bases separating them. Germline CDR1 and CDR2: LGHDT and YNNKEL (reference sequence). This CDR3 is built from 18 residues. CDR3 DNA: TGTGCCAGCAGCCAAGATCCCCCACCGCGGGCGGCTAATGAAAAACTGTTTTTT. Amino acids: CASSQDPPPRAANEKLFF.

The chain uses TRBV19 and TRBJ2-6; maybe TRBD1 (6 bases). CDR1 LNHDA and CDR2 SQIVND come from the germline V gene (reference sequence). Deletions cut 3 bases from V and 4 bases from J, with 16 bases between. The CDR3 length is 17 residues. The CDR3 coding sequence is TGTGCCAGTAGTATGGGGGCAGGGGTTACCGGGGCCAACGTCCTGACTTTC. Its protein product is CASSMGAGVTGANVLTF.

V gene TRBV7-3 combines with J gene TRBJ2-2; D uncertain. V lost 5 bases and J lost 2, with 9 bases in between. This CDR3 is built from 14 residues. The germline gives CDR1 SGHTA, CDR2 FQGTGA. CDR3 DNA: TGTGCCAGCAGCCCCCAGGTCAACACCGGGGAGCTGTTTTTT. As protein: CASSPQVNTGELFF.

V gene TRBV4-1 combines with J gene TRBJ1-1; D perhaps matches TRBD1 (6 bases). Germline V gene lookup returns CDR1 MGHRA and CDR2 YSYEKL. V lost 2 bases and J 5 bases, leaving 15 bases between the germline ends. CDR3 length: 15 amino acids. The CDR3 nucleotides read TGCGCCAGCAGCCAATCTCCGGGGGGGACAACTGAAGCTTTCTTT. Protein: CASSQSPGGTTEAFF.

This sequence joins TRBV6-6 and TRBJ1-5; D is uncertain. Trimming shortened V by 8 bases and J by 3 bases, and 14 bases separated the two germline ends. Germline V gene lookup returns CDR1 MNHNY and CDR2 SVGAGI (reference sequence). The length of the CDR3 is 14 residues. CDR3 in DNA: TGTGCCAGCCGACCCGAAGGCCCCAATCAGCCCCAGCATTTT. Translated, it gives CASRPEGPNQPQHF.